The sequence of this T cell receptor (beta chain) was determined in a study of shared clonotypes between healthy human individuals. Of note for this clone: Its target is unknown.

CD45RO-negative CD8 cells positively selected for CCR7 made up the naive population, which excluded terminally differentiated effector memory CD45RA+ cells. Caucasian adults living in Nashville, Tennessee, provided all samples. The length of the CDR3 is 16 residues. V dropped 2 bases and J dropped 1; count of bases not matched to a gene: 8. CDR1 is MNHEY and CDR2 is SMNVEV in the germline V gene (reference sequence). Points from the study as a whole: Naive subsets typically showed greater estimated richness than memory subsets.

TCRdb's table, derived via immunoSEQ multiplex PCR, lists solely in-frame clones and lacks some. This repertoire shows 2 million to 2.5 million clones, over 85% found once; its top ten account for roughly 1%. V is TRBV27 and J is TRBJ2-7; TRBD2 aligns across 7 bases. The TCR originated in a man between 18 and 35 years old in good health. Material: naive CD8+ T cells sorted from blood. This CDR3 is CASSLRNAGESYEQYF. DNA for the CDR3: TGTGCCAGCAGTTTAAGGAACGCGGGAGAATCCTACGAGCAGTACTTC.